Sequencing of this TCR beta chain was carried out in a study of beta chain features in type 1 diabetes. In regard to this clone: Its antigen is still unknown.

Study results and caveats: Shortening of TCRB CDR3s, moderate but significant, appeared in all four CD4+ subsets of Type 1 diabetes patients.

Every isolated RNA sample was fully reverse transcribed, so sequencing captured expressed TCRB transcripts. Data came from immunoSEQ multiplex PCR; TCRdb stores just in-frame clones and leaves some out. The data hold around 340,000 clones, with 7% to 10% observed a single time. This clonotype originated in a man aged 25-45 years with type 1 diabetes. Sequencing was carried out using central memory CD4+ T cells from blood.

CDR3 amino acids: CASRALPGQSHNEQFF. CDR3 coding DNA: TGTGCCAGCAGAGCTTTGCCGGGACAGTCGCACAATGAGCAGTTCTTC. The V and J genes are TRBV28 and TRBJ2-1, with 7 bases lining up with TRBD1. With 6 bases clipped from V and 5 bases from J, the junction kept 13 bases outside the gene matches. The CDR3 contains 16 residues. Germline assignment: CDR1 MDHEN and CDR2 SYDVKM.